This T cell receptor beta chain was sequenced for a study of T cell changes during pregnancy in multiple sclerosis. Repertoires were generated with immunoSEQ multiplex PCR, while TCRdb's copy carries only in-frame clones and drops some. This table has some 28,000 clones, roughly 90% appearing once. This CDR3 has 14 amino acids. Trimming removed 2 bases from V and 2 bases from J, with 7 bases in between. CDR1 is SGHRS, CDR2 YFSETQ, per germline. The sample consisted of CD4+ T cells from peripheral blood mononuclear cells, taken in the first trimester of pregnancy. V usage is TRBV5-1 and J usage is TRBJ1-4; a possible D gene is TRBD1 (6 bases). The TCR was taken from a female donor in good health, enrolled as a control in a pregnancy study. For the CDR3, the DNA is TGCGCCAGCAGCTTAAGGGGGACTAATGAAAAACTGTTTTTT. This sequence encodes CASSLRGTNEKLFF.